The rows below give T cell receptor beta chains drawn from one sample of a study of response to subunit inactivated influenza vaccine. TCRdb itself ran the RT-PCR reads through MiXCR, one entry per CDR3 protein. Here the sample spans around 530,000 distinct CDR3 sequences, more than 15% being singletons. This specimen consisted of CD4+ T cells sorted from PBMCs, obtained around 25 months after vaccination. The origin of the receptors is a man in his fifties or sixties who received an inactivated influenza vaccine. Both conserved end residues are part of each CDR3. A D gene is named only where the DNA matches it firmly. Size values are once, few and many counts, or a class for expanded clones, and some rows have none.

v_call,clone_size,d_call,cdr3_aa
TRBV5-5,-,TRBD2,CASTLLSGGNEQFF
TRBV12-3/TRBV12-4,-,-,CASSLDRPLPTQYF
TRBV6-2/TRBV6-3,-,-,CASSYSSPGNTGQPQHF
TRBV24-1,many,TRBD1,CATSDPGTDSYNEQFF
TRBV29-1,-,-,CSVEGRLVGTEAFF
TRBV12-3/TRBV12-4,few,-,CASSLDSTLGYTF
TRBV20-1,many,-,CSARDYQGEDEQYF
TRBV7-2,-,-,CASSSEYSNQPQHF
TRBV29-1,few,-,CSVVGVDGYTF
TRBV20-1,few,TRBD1,CSAAQGQQKNGYTF
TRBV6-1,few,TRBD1,CASSAQGQGGGEQYF
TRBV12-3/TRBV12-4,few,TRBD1,CASSLRDRGNGYTF
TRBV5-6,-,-,CASSLVQGQTQYF
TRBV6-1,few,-,CASSLEAGQTYEQYF
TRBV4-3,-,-,CASSPGQREKLFF
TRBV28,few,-,CASSFITGETQYF
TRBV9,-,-,CASSVEGEETQYF
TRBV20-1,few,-,CSALRASGNQPQHF
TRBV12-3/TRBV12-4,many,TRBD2,CASRLAGVYNEQFF
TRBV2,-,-,CASRGTHSGANQPQHF
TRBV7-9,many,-,CASSQGGNYGYTF